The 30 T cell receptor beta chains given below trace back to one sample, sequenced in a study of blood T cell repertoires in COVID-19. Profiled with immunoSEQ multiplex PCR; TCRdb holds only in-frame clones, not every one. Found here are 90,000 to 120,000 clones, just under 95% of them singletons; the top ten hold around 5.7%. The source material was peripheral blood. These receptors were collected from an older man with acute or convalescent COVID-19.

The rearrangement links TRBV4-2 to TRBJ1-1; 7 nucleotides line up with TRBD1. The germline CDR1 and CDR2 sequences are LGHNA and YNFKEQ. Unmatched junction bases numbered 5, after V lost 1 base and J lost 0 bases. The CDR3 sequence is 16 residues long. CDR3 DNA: TGTGCCAGCAGCCAAGGGACAGGTGACATGAACACTGAAGCTTTCTTT. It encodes CASSQGTGDMNTEAFF.

CDR3 sequence reads: CASSLDLAHAGEQFF. In DNA, the CDR3 is TGCGCCAGCAGCTTGGATTTGGCTCATGCGGGGGAGCAGTTCTTC. This chain connects TRBV5-1 to TRBJ2-1, with TRBD2 as a possible D gene (6 bases). Germline assignment: CDR1 SGHRS and CDR2 YFSETQ. The V end lost 0 bases, the J end lost 10 bases, and 17 bases lay between the germline ends. This CDR3 comprises 15 residues.

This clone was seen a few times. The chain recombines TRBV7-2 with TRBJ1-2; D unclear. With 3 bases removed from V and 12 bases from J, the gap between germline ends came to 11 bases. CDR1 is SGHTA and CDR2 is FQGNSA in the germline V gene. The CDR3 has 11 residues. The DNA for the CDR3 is TGTGCCAGCAGCTTTAGCCAAGTAAACACCTTC. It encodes CASSFSQVNTF.

The CDR3 DNA reads as TGTGCCAGCAGCTTATATGAGCGGGGGGGCCGTGAGACCCAGTACTTC. Protein product: CASSLYERGGRETQYF. The rearrangement uses TRBV11-2 and TRBJ2-5; 10 bases match TRBD2. The CDR3 runs 16 residues. Germline CDR1 reads SGHAT; CDR2 reads FQNNGV. After removal of 2 bases from V and 5 bases from J, the junction contained 8 bases not matched to a gene.

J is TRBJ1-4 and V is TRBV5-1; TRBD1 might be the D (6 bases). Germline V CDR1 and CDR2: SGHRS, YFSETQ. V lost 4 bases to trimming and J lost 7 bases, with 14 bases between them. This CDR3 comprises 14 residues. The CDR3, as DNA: TGCGCCAGCAGCCCGGCGGGGGGCTCTGAAAAACTGTTTTTT. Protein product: CASSPAGGSEKLFF.

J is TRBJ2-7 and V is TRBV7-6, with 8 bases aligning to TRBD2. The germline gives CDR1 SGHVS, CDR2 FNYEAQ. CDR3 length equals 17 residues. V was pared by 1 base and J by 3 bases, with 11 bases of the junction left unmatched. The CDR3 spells CASSLVSGGLAGYEQYF. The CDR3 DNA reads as TGTGCCAGCAGCTTAGTGTCGGGGGGTCTAGCGGGCTACGAGCAGTACTTC.

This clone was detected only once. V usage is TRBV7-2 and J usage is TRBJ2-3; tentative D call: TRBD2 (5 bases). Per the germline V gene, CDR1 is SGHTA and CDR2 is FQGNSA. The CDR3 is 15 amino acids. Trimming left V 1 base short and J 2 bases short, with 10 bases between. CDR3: CASSLDGSPTDTQYF. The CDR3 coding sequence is TGTGCCAGCAGCTTAGATGGGAGTCCCACAGATACGCAGTATTTT.

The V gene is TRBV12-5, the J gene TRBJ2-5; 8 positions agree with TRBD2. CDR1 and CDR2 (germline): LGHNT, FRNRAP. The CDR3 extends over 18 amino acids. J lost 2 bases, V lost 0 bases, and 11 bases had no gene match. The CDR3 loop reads CASGLVAGARSEQETQYF. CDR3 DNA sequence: TGTGCTAGTGGTTTGGTAGCGGGGGCCCGGAGCGAGCAAGAGACCCAGTACTTC.

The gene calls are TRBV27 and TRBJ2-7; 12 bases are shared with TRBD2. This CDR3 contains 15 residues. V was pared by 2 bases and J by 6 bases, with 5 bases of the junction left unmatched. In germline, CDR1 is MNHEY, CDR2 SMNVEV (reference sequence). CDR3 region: CASSLRGLAGLEQYF. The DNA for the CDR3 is TGTGCCAGCAGTTTAAGGGGACTAGCGGGCCTCGAGCAGTACTTC.

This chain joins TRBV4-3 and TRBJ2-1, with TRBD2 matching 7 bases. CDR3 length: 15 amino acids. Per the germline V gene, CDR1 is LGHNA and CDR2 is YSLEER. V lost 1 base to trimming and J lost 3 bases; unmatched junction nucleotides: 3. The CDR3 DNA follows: TGCGCCAGCAGCCAAGCCGGGACTAACTACAATGAGCAGTTCTTC. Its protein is CASSQAGTNYNEQFF.

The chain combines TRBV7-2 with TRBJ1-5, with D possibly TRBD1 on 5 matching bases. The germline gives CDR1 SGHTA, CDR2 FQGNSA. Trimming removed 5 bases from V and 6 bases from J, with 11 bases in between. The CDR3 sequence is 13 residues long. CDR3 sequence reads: CASSPQGLQPQHF. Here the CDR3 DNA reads TGTGCCAGCAGCCCTCAGGGCCTTCAGCCCCAGCATTTT.

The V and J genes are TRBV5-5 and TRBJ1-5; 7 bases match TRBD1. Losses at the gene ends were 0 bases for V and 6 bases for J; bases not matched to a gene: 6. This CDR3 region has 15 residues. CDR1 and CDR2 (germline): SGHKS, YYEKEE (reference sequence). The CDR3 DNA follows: TGTGCCAGCAGCTTGGGCGACAGGGACGCTCAGCCCCAGCATTTT. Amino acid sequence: CASSLGDRDAQPQHF.

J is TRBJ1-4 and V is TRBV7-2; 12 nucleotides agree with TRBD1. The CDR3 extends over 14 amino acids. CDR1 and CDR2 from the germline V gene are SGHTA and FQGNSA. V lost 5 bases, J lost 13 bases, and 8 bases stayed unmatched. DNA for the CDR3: TGTGCCAGCAGCCCACGGGACAGGGGGCATGGACTGTTTTTT. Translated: CASSPRDRGHGLFF.

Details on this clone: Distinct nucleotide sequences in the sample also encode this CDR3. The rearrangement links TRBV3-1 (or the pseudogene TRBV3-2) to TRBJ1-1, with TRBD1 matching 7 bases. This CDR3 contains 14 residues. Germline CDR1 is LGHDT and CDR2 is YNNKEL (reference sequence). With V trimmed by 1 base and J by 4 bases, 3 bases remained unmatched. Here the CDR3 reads CASSQGQGVTEAFF. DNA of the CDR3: TGTGCCAGCAGCCAAGGTCAGGGGGTCACTGAAGCTTTCTTT.

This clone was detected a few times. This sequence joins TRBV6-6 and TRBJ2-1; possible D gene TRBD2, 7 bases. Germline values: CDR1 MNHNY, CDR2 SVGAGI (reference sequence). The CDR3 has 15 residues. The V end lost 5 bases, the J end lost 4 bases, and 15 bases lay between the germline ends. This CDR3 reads CASSAGAGGYNEQFF. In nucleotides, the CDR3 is TGTGCCAGCAGTGCGGGGGCCGGAGGGTACAATGAGCAGTTCTTC.

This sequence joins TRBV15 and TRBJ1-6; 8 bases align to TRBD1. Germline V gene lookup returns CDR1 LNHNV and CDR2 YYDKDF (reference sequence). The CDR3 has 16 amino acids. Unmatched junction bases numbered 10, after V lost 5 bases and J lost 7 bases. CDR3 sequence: CATSARTGGANSPLHF. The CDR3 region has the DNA TGTGCCACCAGCGCCCGTACAGGGGGGGCGAATTCACCCCTCCACTTT.

CDR3 nucleotides: TGTGCCAGCAGTTTTTGGGGCAGGCAGTCACCTAGCACAGATACGCAGTATTTT. This sequence encodes CASSFWGRQSPSTDTQYF. The V and J genes are TRBV27 and TRBJ2-3; D may be TRBD1 (5 bases). Trimming took 3 bases from V and 0 from J, leaving 19 bases between them. The length of the CDR3 is 18 residues. Germline values: CDR1 MNHEY, CDR2 SMNVEV (reference sequence).

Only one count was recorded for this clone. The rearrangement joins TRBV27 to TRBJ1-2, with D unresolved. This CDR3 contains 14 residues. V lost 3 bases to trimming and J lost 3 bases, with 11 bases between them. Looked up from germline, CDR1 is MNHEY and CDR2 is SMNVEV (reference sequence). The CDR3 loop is CASSLGQPHYGYTF. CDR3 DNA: TGTGCCAGCAGTTTGGGCCAGCCCCACTATGGCTACACCTTC.

The CDR3 nucleotides read TGTGCCAGCAGTGGGACAGTGGGTGGGATTAGCTCCTACAATGAGCAGTTCTTC. Its protein is CASSGTVGGISSYNEQFF. The chain uses TRBV6-1 and TRBJ2-1; possibly TRBD1 for D (6 bases). Trimming left V 4 bases short and J 0 bases short, with 19 bases between. The CDR3 runs 18 residues. Germline loops: CDR1 MNHNS, CDR2 SASEGT.

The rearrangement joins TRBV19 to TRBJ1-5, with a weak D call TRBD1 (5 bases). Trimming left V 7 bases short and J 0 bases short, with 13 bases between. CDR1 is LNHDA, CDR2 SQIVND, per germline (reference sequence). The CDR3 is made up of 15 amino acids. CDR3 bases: TGTGCCAGTACCCAAGGACATTTTAGCAATCAGCCCCAGCATTTT. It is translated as CASTQGHFSNQPQHF.

CDR3 DNA: TGTGCCAGCAGCCCCCAAGGGACTAGTAATGAGCAGTTCTTC. It codes for CASSPQGTSNEQFF. The rearrangement joins TRBV4-2 to TRBJ2-1; 8 bases are a match to TRBD2. Germline values: CDR1 LGHNA, CDR2 YNFKEQ. V was pared by 4 bases and J by 7 bases, with 6 bases of the junction left unmatched. The CDR3 loop spans 14 amino acids.

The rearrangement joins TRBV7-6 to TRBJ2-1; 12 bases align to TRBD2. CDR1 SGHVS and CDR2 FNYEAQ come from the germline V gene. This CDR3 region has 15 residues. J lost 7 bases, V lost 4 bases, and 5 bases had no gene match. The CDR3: CASSSSGGAGNEQFF. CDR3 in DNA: TGTGCCAGCAGCTCTAGCGGGGGGGCTGGAAATGAGCAGTTCTTC.

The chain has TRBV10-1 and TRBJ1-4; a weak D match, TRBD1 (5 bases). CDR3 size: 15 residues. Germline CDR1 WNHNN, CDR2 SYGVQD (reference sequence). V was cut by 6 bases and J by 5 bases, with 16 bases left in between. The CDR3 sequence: CASRRQSKKNEKLFF. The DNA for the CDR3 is TGCGCCAGCAGGAGACAGAGCAAAAAGAATGAAAAACTGTTTTTT.

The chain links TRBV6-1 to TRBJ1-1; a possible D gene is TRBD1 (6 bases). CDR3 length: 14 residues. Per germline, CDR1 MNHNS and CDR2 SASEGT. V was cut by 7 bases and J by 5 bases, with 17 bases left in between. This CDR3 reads CASTKGGGGTEAFF. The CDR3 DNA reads TGTGCCAGCACCAAAGGGGGGGGAGGGACTGAAGCTTTCTTT.

This CDR3 reads CASRILAGAATDTQYF. The CDR3 DNA sequence: TGTGCCAGCAGGATATTGGCGGGAGCCGCCACAGATACGCAGTATTTT. V and J are TRBV28 and TRBJ2-3, with 7 bases lining up with TRBD2. The germline CDR1 and CDR2 sequences are MDHEN and SYDVKM. The CDR3 has 16 residues. Trimming at V came to 6 bases and at J to 2 bases, leaving 11 bases not matched to a gene.

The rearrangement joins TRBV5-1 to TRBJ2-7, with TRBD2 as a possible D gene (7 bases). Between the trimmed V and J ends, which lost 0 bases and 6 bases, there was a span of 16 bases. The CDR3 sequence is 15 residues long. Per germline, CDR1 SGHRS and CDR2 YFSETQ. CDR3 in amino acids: CASSLARGAPSEQYF. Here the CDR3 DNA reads TGCGCCAGCAGCTTGGCCCGGGGGGCGCCCAGCGAGCAGTACTTC.

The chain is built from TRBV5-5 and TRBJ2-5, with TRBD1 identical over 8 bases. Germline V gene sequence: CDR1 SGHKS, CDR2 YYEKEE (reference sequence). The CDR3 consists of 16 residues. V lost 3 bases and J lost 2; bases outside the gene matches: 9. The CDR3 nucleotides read TGTGCCAGCAGCTGGGGAGACAGGGGCGGGCAAGAGACCCAGTACTTC. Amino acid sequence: CASSWGDRGGQETQYF. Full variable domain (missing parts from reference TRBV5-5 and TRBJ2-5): DAGVTQSPTHLIKTRGQQVTLRCSPISGHKSVSWYQQVLGQGPQFIFQYYEKEERGRGNFPDRFSARQFPNYSSELNVNALLLGDSALYLCASSWGDRGGQETQYFGPGTRLLVL.

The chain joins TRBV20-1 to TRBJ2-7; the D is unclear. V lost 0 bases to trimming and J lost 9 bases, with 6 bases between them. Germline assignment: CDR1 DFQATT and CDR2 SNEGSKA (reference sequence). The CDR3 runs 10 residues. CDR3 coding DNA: TGCAGTGCTAGAGATAGTGTGCAGTACTTC. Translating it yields CSARDSVQYF.

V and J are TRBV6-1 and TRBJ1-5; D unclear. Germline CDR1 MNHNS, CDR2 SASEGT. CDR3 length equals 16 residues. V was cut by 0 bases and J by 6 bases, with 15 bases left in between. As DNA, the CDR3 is TGTGCCAGCAGTGAAGCCGGAGGTGGTTTCGTTCAGCCCCAGCATTTT. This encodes CASSEAGGGFVQPQHF.

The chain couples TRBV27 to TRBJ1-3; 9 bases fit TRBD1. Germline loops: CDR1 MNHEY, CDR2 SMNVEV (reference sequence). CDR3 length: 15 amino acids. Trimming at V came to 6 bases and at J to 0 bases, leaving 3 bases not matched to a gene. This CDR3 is CASRGTGRSGNTIYF. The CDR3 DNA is TGTGCCAGCAGGGGGACAGGGCGCTCTGGAAACACCATATATTTT.